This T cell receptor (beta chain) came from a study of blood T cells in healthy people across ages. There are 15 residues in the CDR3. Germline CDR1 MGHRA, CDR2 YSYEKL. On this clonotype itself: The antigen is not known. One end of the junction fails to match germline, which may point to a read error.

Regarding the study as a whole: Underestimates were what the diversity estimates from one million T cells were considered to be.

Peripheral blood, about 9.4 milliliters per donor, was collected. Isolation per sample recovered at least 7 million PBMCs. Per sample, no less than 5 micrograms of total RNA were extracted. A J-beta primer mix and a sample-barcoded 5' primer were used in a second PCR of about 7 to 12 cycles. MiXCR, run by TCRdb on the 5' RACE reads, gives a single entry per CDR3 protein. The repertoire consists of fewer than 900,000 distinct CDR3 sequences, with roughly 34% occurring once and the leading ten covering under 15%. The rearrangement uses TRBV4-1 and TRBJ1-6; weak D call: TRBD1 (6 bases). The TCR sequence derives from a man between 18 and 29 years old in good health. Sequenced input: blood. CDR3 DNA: TGCGCCGGCAGCCTACAGGGCGCTTTTAATTCACCCCTCCACTTT. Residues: CAGSLQGAFNSPLHF.